A selection of T cell receptor beta chains follows, all from one sample in a study of blood T cell repertoires in COVID-19. Clones were sequenced by immunoSEQ multiplex PCR, and TCRdb holds only the in-frame ones, with some missing. The profile shows under 350,000 clones, roughly 89% of them singletons. Material for sequencing was PBMCs or T cells enriched from blood (not recorded which). The receptors here all came from a woman aged 40 to 50 who had recovered from COVID-19. Both conserved end residues are part of each CDR3. D genes are given only for firm matches. Not every row has a clone size; where given, it reads once, few, many or a size class.

TRBJ2-1,NA,TRBD2,TRBV18,16,CASSPIAGGTFWEQFF,TGTGCCAGCTCACCAATAGCGGGAGGCACCTTCTGGGAGCAGTTCTTC
TRBJ1-1,once,NA,TRBV29-1,11,CSVGTATEAFF,TGCAGCGTTGGGACAGCCACTGAAGCTTTCTTT
TRBJ2-2,NA,NA,TRBV5-6,13,CASQGLNTGELFF,TGTGCCAGCCAGGGATTAAACACCGGGGAGCTGTTTTTT
TRBJ1-6,NA,NA,TRBV30,13,CAWSLKSGFPLHF,TGTGCCTGGAGTTTGAAGTCAGGATTCCCCCTCCACTTT
TRBJ2-3,NA,TRBD2,TRBV5-1,16,CASSATSGIGTDTQYF,TGCGCCAGCAGCGCAACTAGCGGGATTGGCACAGATACGCAGTATTTT
TRBJ2-1,NA,NA,TRBV5-4,14,CASSLGSVHNEQFF,TGTGCCAGCAGCTTGGGTTCGGTCCACAATGAGCAGTTCTTC
TRBJ1-2,NA,TRBD1,TRBV5-6,15,CASSHSPGTGGGYTF,TGTGCCAGCAGTCATTCCCCCGGGACAGGGGGAGGCTACACCTTC
TRBJ2-7,once,TRBD1,TRBV7-9,13,CASSLDRGYEQYF,TGTGCCAGCAGCTTGGACAGGGGCTACGAGCAGTACTTC
TRBJ2-5,NA,NA,TRBV20-1,11,CSARRQETQYF,TGCAGTGCTAGACGCCAAGAGACCCAGTACTTC
TRBJ2-2,NA,TRBD2,TRBV2,16,CASSAERGYNTGELFF,TGTGCCAGCAGTGCGGAGCGGGGGTATAACACCGGGGAGCTGTTTTTT
TRBJ1-5,NA,NA,TRBV7-2,13,CASSLTGVQPQHF,TGTGCCAGCAGCTTAACCGGGGTACAGCCCCAGCATTTT
TRBJ2-5,NA,NA,TRBV3-1/TRBV3-2,14,CASSPPVQQETQYF,TGTGCCAGCAGCCCCCCCGTCCAGCAAGAGACCCAGTACTTC
TRBJ1-2,few,NA,TRBV27,16,CASSFHNREPNYGYTF,TGTGCCAGCAGCTTCCATAATAGGGAGCCCAACTATGGCTACACCTTC
TRBJ1-2,once,TRBD1,TRBV5-1,13,CASSLTGADRYTF,TGCGCCAGCAGCCTAACAGGGGCAGATCGCTACACCTTC
TRBJ1-2,NA,TRBD1,TRBV7-2,14,CASSSTGTAYGYTF,TGTGCCAGCAGCAGCACCGGGACAGCATATGGCTACACCTTC
TRBJ1-5,many,NA,TRBV5-5,17,CASSSSGAGGVNQPQHF,TGTGCCAGCAGCTCTTCAGGGGCTGGGGGGGTCAATCAGCCCCAGCATTTT
TRBJ2-2,NA,TRBD2,TRBV5-4,15,CASSYIAGVGGELFF,TGTGCCAGCAGCTATATAGCGGGGGTAGGCGGGGAGCTGTTTTTT
TRBJ2-2,NA,TRBD2,TRBV3-1/TRBV3-2,16,CASSQGLAGQPGELFF,TGTGCCAGCAGCCAAGGACTAGCGGGACAACCCGGGGAGCTGTTTTTT
TRBJ1-2,NA,NA,TRBV2,13,CASSERTVDGYTF,TGTGCCAGCAGTGAAAGGACAGTCGATGGCTACACCTTC
TRBJ1-3,NA,NA,TRBV3-1/TRBV3-2,15,CASSQMSWPGNTIYF,TGTGCCAGCAGCCAAATGTCCTGGCCTGGAAACACCATATATTTT
TRBJ2-1,NA,TRBD2,TRBV7-2,16,CASSLRNGGRENEQFF,TGTGCCAGCAGCTTAAGGAACGGCGGGAGGGAAAATGAGCAGTTCTTC
TRBJ1-1,NA,NA,TRBV6-5,13,CASFKTGGTEAFF,TGTGCCAGCTTCAAAACCGGAGGGACTGAAGCTTTCTTT
TRBJ2-1,NA,TRBD2,TRBV6-5,15,CASRAGTLAGGIQFF,TGTGCCAGCAGAGCCGGGACACTAGCGGGAGGGATACAGTTCTTC
TRBJ2-7,NA,TRBD1,TRBV2,14,CASRPGQSSYEQYF,TGTGCCAGCAGACCGGGACAGAGCTCCTACGAGCAGTACTTC